These T cell receptor beta chains were read from a single sample in a study of T cell responses to AZD1222 COVID-19 vaccine. The data were produced by immunoSEQ multiplex PCR, yet TCRdb's version contains in-frame clones alone and is incomplete. This table holds 150,000 or so clones, about 85% found once. The source material was peripheral blood, sampled on day 0 of AZD1222 vaccination. These receptor sequences come from an adult in good health. CDR3s include the opening cysteine and the closing phenylalanine or tryptophan. D genes are given only for firm matches. Clone size is stated in some rows and not others, as once, few, many or a class when expanded.

V gene	J gene	D gene	clone size	CDR3 protein	CDR3 DNA
TRBV3-1/TRBV3-2	TRBJ1-2	.	.	CASSQDGAGMRYGYTF	TGTGCCAGCAGCCAAGATGGCGCAGGGATGAGGTATGGCTACACCTTC
TRBV5-4	TRBJ2-1	.	.	CASSTPGQSTQFF	TGTGCCAGCAGCACGCCGGGACAATCGACCCAGTTCTTC
TRBV14	TRBJ2-1	TRBD2	.	CASSRLSSGGAYNEQFF	TGTGCCAGCAGCAGACTCTCAAGCGGGGGGGCTTACAATGAGCAGTTCTTC
TRBV7-8	TRBJ2-1	TRBD2	few	CASSLRPGGYNEQFF	TGTGCCAGCAGCTTAAGACCGGGGGGGTACAATGAGCAGTTCTTC
TRBV7-9	TRBJ1-1	.	.	CASSPLNTEAFF	TGTGCCAGCAGCCCCCTAAACACTGAAGCTTTCTTT
TRBV7-2	TRBJ1-2	.	.	CASSPDLKAYYGYTF	TGTGCCAGCAGCCCGGATTTGAAGGCCTACTATGGCTACACCTTC
TRBV7-9	TRBJ1-4	.	medium-sized	CASSLSPGEKLFF	TGTGCCAGCAGCTTGAGTCCAGGGGAAAAACTGTTTTTT
TRBV5-1	TRBJ2-7	.	.	CASSFNNEQYF	TGCGCCAGCAGCTTCAACAACGAGCAGTACTTC
TRBV7-2	TRBJ2-3	.	.	CASSSGPGGPDTQYF	TGTGCCAGCAGCTCCGGTCCTGGGGGCCCAGATACGCAGTATTTT
TRBV12-5	TRBJ2-5	.	.	CASGLEGSQYF	TGTGCTAGTGGTTTGGAGGGATCCCAGTACTTC
TRBV4-3	TRBJ2-1	TRBD2	once	CASSRGTSEDEQFF	TGCGCCAGCAGCCGCGGGACTAGCGAAGATGAGCAGTTCTTC
TRBV5-1	TRBJ2-7	.	.	CASSLDSYYEQYF	TGCGCCAGCAGCTTGGACAGCTACTACGAGCAGTACTTC
TRBV5-1	TRBJ2-2	TRBD1	.	CASSQRQGGGTGELFF	TGCGCCAGCAGCCAAAGACAGGGGGGCGGCACCGGGGAGCTGTTTTTT
TRBV12-3/TRBV12-4	TRBJ2-7	TRBD1	once	CASSRQGYEQYF	TGTGCCAGCAGCCGACAGGGGTACGAGCAGTACTTC
TRBV24-1	TRBJ2-1	TRBD1	.	CATGIQGANPNEQFF	TGTGCCACCGGAATACAGGGGGCGAACCCCAATGAGCAGTTCTTC
TRBV11-3	TRBJ2-2	.	.	CASRRTGNTGELFF	TGTGCCAGCAGGCGGACGGGAAACACCGGGGAGCTGTTTTTT
TRBV28	TRBJ2-3	.	.	CASRTMGVSGTQYF	TGTGCCAGCAGGACAATGGGGGTGTCGGGTACGCAGTATTTT
TRBV10-3	TRBJ1-2	TRBD1	few	CAISGDRAYGYTF	TGTGCCATCAGTGGCGACAGGGCCTATGGCTACACCTTC
TRBV6-5	TRBJ1-6	.	once	CASSYDRKNNSPLHF	TGTGCCAGCAGTTACGACAGGAAGAATAATTCACCCCTCCACTTT
TRBV7-9	TRBJ1-4	.	.	CASSRGEHSTNEKLFF	TGTGCCAGCAGCCGGGGGGAACATTCAACTAATGAAAAACTGTTTTTT
TRBV5-1	TRBJ1-2	.	.	CASSDSLGGGYTF	TGCGCCAGCAGCGACTCGTTAGGGGGTGGCTACACCTTC
TRBV5-4	TRBJ2-7	.	once	CASSTDYEQYF	TGTGCCAGCAGCACCGACTACGAGCAGTACTTC
TRBV7-2	TRBJ2-3	.	once	CASSLGLAFGTDTQYF	TGTGCCAGCAGCTTAGGTCTGGCGTTCGGCACAGATACGCAGTATTTT
TRBV6-5	TRBJ2-7	.	.	CASSLARAAYEQYF	TGTGCCAGCAGTCTCGCCCGGGCTGCATACGAGCAGTACTTC
TRBV28	TRBJ2-7	TRBD1	.	CASSFSTGVYEQYF	TGTGCCAGCAGTTTTTCGACAGGGGTCTACGAGCAGTACTTC
TRBV4-1	TRBJ2-3	TRBD2	.	CASSQWTIAGGVDTQYF	TGCGCCAGCAGCCAATGGACGATAGCGGGGGGTGTAGATACGCAGTATTTT
TRBV9	TRBJ2-3	.	.	CASSVGVINTDTQYF	TGTGCCAGCAGCGTAGGCGTAATAAACACAGATACGCAGTATTTT
TRBV9	TRBJ1-4	.	.	CASSVGVSNEKLFF	TGTGCCAGCAGCGTAGGGGTCAGTAATGAAAAACTGTTTTTT
TRBV11-2	TRBJ2-7	.	.	CASSLDLGLPYEQYF	TGTGCCAGCAGCTTAGACTTGGGCCTCCCCTACGAGCAGTACTTC
TRBV3-1/TRBV3-2	TRBJ1-1	.	.	CASSQEGEGWITEAFF	TGTGCCAGCAGCCAAGAGGGCGAGGGGTGGATCACTGAAGCTTTCTTT
TRBV19	TRBJ1-5	.	once	CASAQQGGISLGNQPQHF	TGTGCCTCCGCCCAACAGGGAGGAATTAGTTTGGGCAATCAGCCCCAGCATTTT
TRBV9	TRBJ2-1	.	.	CASSLPPGHEQFF	TGTGCCAGCAGCCTGCCCCCGGGGCATGAGCAGTTCTTC
TRBV5-1	TRBJ2-3	TRBD1	once	CASSSKRTGPSTDTQYF	TGCGCCAGCAGCTCCAAAAGGACAGGGCCTAGCACAGATACGCAGTATTTT
TRBV3-1/TRBV3-2	TRBJ2-5	.	.	CASSQVWGGENQETQYF	TGTGCCAGCAGCCAAGTCTGGGGCGGGGAGAATCAAGAGACCCAGTACTTC
TRBV6-5	TRBJ2-2	TRBD1	.	CASTGQPNTGELFF	TGTGCCAGCACGGGACAGCCGAACACCGGGGAGCTGTTTTTT
TRBV7-2	TRBJ2-7	TRBD2	.	CASSPGGGGSKNYEQYF	TGTGCCAGCAGCCCTGGGGGCGGGGGGAGCAAGAACTACGAGCAGTACTTC
TRBV3-1/TRBV3-2	TRBJ2-7	TRBD2	.	CASSQGTSGGYEQYF	TGTGCCAGCAGCCAAGGGACTAGCGGGGGCTACGAGCAGTACTTC
TRBV14	TRBJ2-1	.	.	CASSPLGSLAYNEQFF	TGTGCCAGCAGCCCCCTGGGGTCACTTGCCTACAATGAGCAGTTCTTC
TRBV4-3	TRBJ2-7	TRBD1	.	CASSRGQGAHEQYF	TGCGCCAGCAGCCGAGGACAGGGGGCCCACGAGCAGTACTTC
TRBV5-5	TRBJ1-3	.	.	CASSPGAYSGNTIYF	TGTGCCAGCAGCCCCGGGGCGTACTCTGGAAACACCATATATTTT
TRBV4-3	TRBJ2-1	.	.	CASSQDASSYNEQFF	TGCGCCAGCAGCCAAGACGCTTCCTCCTACAATGAGCAGTTCTTC
TRBV2	TRBJ1-5	.	.	CASTYDGGRNQPQHF	TGTGCCAGCACTTACGACGGGGGACGCAATCAGCCCCAGCATTTT
TRBV9	TRBJ1-6	TRBD1	.	CASSEGQTYNSPLHF	TGTGCCAGCAGCGAGGGACAGACCTATAATTCACCCCTCCACTTT
TRBV7-6	TRBJ2-2	TRBD1	.	CASSLGTGVSGELFF	TGTGCCAGCAGCTTAGGGACAGGGGTTTCCGGGGAGCTGTTTTTT
TRBV6-5	TRBJ2-7	.	few	CASSYSTASYEQYF	TGTGCCAGCAGTTACTCGACAGCCTCCTACGAGCAGTACTTC
TRBV7-8	TRBJ1-3	TRBD1	.	CASSINRGPGNTIYF	TGTGCCAGCAGCATTAACAGGGGGCCTGGAAACACCATATATTTT
TRBV18	TRBJ1-6	.	.	CASSPQSGSYNSPLHF	TGTGCCAGCTCACCACAATCGGGCTCCTATAATTCACCCCTCCACTTT
TRBV7-2	TRBJ1-3	.	.	CASSPHRVDLLEPGNTIYF	TGTGCCAGCAGCCCTCATCGGGTGGACCTTCTAGAGCCTGGAAACACCATATATTTT
TRBV4-2	TRBJ1-1	.	.	CASSQDKNTEAFF	TGTGCCAGCAGCCAAGATAAGAACACTGAAGCTTTCTTT
TRBV18	TRBJ1-2	.	.	CASSPPAVTNYGYTF	TGTGCCAGCTCACCACCGGCTGTCACCAACTATGGCTACACCTTC
TRBV28	TRBJ1-2	.	.	CASWDGRASYTF	TGTGCCAGCTGGGACGGGAGAGCAAGCTACACCTTC
TRBV18	TRBJ2-3	TRBD1	.	CASSGQETDTQYF	TGTGCCAGCTCAGGACAGGAGACAGATACGCAGTATTTT
TRBV11-1	TRBJ1-5	.	.	CASSLVKGQPQHF	TGTGCCAGCAGCTTAGTCAAGGGTCAGCCCCAGCATTTT
TRBV9	TRBJ2-7	TRBD1	.	CASSVAGTGTYEQYF	TGTGCCAGCAGCGTGGCCGGGACAGGGACCTACGAGCAGTACTTC